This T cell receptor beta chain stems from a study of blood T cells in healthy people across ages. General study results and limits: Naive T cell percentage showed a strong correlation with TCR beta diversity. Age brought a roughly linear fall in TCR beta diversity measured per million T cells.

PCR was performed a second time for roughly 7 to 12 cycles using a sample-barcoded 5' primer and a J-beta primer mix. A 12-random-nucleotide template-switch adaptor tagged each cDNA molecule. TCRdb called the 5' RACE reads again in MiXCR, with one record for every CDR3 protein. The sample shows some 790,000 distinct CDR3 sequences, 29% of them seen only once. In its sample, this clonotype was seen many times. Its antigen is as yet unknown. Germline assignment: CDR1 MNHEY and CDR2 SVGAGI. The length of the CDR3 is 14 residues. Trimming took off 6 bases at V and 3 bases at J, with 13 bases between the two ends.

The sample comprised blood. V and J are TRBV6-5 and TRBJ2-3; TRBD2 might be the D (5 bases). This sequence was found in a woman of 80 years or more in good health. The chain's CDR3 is CASRAESRTDTQYF. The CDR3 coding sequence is TGTGCCAGCAGAGCGGAAAGTAGGACAGATACGCAGTATTTT.